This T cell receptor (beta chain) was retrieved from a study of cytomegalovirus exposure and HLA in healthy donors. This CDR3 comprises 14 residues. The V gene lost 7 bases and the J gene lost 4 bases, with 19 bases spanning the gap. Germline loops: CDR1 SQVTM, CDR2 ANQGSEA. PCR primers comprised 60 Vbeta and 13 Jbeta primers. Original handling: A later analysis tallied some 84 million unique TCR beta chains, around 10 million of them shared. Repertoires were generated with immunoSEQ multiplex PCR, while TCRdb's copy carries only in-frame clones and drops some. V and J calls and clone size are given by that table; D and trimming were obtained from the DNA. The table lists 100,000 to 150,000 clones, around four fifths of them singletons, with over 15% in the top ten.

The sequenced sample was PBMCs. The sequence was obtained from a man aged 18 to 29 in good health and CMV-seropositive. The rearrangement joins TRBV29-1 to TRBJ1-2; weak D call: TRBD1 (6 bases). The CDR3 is CSAWSTGWAYGYTF. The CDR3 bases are TGCAGCGCCTGGTCGACAGGTTGGGCCTATGGCTACACCTTC.